Below are 20 T cell receptor beta chains sequenced from a single sample in a study of cytomegalovirus exposure and HLA in healthy donors. Primers included in the PCR were 60 Vbeta and 13 Jbeta primers. The protocol was immunoSEQ multiplex PCR, while the TCRdb copy is restricted to in-frame clones and leaves out a portion. In the table there are about 170,000 clones, approximately 73% of which are singletons. What was sequenced was PBMCs. The receptors were sampled from a woman between 18 and 29 years old in good health and CMV-seropositive.

This clone was seen only once. The J gene is TRBJ1-4, the V gene TRBV6-5; D is ambiguous. This CDR3 region has 13 residues. Trimming took off 0 bases at V and 12 bases at J, with 11 bases between the two ends. Germline lookup yields CDR1 MNHEY and CDR2 SVGAGI. This chain's CDR3 is CASSYSVEQQLFF. The CDR3, as DNA: TGTGCCAGCAGTTACTCGGTCGAACAGCAACTGTTTTTT.

The rearrangement joins TRBV5-4 to TRBJ1-2; the D gene is possibly TRBD1 (6 bases). The CDR3 is 13 amino acids. Germline V gene lookup returns CDR1 SGHNT and CDR2 YYREEE (reference sequence). Trimming took 4 bases from V and 1 from J, leaving 8 bases between them. The CDR3 region is CASSVDSNYGYTF. Written as DNA, the CDR3 is TGTGCCAGCAGCGTGGACAGTAACTATGGCTACACCTTC.

This chain uses TRBV5-6 with TRBJ2-5; tentative D call: TRBD2 (7 bases). Trimming removed 0 bases from V and 7 bases from J, with 19 bases in between. Germline lookup yields CDR1 SGHDT and CDR2 YYEEEE. The CDR3 contains 16 residues. CDR3 in DNA: TGTGCCAGCAGCTTGGCTCGGGGGGCCCGGTTTTTGACCCAGTACTTC. Protein: CASSLARGARFLTQYF.

This clone occurred once. This chain links TRBV7-3 with TRBJ2-3; D possibly corresponds to TRBD2 (5 bases). CDR3 size: 13 residues. The germline V gene encodes CDR1 SGHTA and CDR2 FQGTGA. V lost 2 bases and J lost 6, with 9 bases in between. CDR3 sequence (DNA): TGTGCCAGCAGCTTAGCGAGGGAGGATACGCAGTATTTT. Protein: CASSLAREDTQYF.

This chain joins TRBV5-1 and TRBJ2-3; D possibly corresponds to TRBD1 (6 bases). Per the germline V gene, CDR1 is SGHRS and CDR2 is YFSETQ. The CDR3 sequence is 15 residues long. V was clipped by 7 bases and J by 4 bases, with 19 bases between them. CDR3 region: CASDQYRAGADTQYF. The DNA of the CDR3 is TGCGCCAGCGACCAATACAGGGCAGGGGCAGATACGCAGTATTTT. The full variable domain, completed using reference TRBV5-1 and TRBJ2-3, is KAGVTQTPRYLIKTRGQQVTLSCSPISGHRSVSWYQQTPGQGLQFLFEYFSETQRNKGNFPGRFSGRQFSNSRSEMNVSTLELGDSALYLCASDQYRAGADTQYFGPGTRLTVL.

V is TRBV10-3 and J is TRBJ2-3; 8 bases fit TRBD2. The CDR3 is made up of 16 amino acids. V trimming: 5 bases; J trimming: 4 bases; junction bases outside the gene matches: 11. The germline V gene has CDR1 ENHRY and CDR2 SYGVKD. DNA for the CDR3: TGTGCCATCAGTCCGGGGGGGCCTTCTTTCTCAGATACGCAGTATTTT. It translates to CAISPGGPSFSDTQYF.

This clone was observed a handful of times. The chain uses TRBV2 and TRBJ2-7; TRBD1 might be the D (5 bases). CDR1 SNHLY and CDR2 FYNNEI come from the germline V gene. The ends were cut back, 4 bases at V and 1 base at J, with 17 bases in the middle. The CDR3 is made up of 16 amino acids. CDR3 region: CASSVFQDMGSYEQYF. The CDR3 region has the DNA TGTGCCAGCAGTGTATTTCAGGACATGGGATCCTACGAGCAGTACTTC.

As DNA, the CDR3 is TGTGCCAGCAGCGGACAGGGATACCAAGAGACCCAGTACTTC. As protein: CASSGQGYQETQYF. V usage is TRBV2 and J usage is TRBJ2-5; 8 nucleotides align to TRBD1. The trim removed 6 bases at V and 0 bases at J, leaving 3 bases unmatched. In germline, CDR1 is SNHLY, CDR2 FYNNEI. CDR3 length: 14 amino acids.

The genes are TRBV11-1 and TRBJ1-1, with 8 bases matching TRBD1. CDR3 length: 16 amino acids. The ends lost 4 bases at V and 4 bases at J; junction bases unmatched: 11. The germline V gene has CDR1 SGHAT and CDR2 FQDESV (reference sequence). CDR3 sequence (DNA): TGTGCCAGCAGCTCGACAGGGGCCCCGTTGGGCACTGAAGCTTTCTTT. Protein sequence: CASSSTGAPLGTEAFF.

This chain links TRBV30 with TRBJ1-4; TRBD1 matches 8 bases. The germline V gene has CDR1 GTSNPN and CDR2 SVGIG (reference sequence). This CDR3 is 14 amino acids long. Losses at the gene ends were 3 bases for V and 8 bases for J; bases not matched to a gene: 8. CDR3 DNA: TGTGCCTGGAGCCGGGACAGGTTAGAAGAAAAACTGTTTTTT. Encoded protein: CAWSRDRLEEKLFF.

The table lists this clone with a few counts. The chain employs TRBV10-3 and TRBJ2-1; 8 bases align to TRBD2. Unmatched junction bases numbered 6, after V lost 3 bases and J lost 8 bases. In germline, CDR1 is ENHRY, CDR2 SYGVKD. The CDR3 has 14 amino acids. CDR3 amino acids: CAISDSGAMHEQFF. The CDR3 DNA sequence: TGTGCCATCAGTGATAGCGGGGCCATGCATGAGCAGTTCTTC.

This chain links TRBV6-5 with TRBJ1-2; D is unclear. The germline V gene has CDR1 MNHEY and CDR2 SVGAGI. Trimming shortened V by 0 bases and J by 0 bases, and 5 bases separated the two germline ends. The CDR3 length is 14 residues. CDR3 coding DNA: TGTGCCAGCAGTTACTCGAGAGCTAACTATGGCTACACCTTC. It yields the protein CASSYSRANYGYTF.

J is TRBJ1-4 and V is TRBV28; D gene ambiguous. The CDR3 loop spans 14 amino acids. Trimming took off 3 bases at V and 8 bases at J, with 13 bases between the two ends. Germline V CDR1 and CDR2: MDHEN, SYDVKM. DNA for the CDR3: TGTGCCAGCAGTTTCAGTCAGCGGTCAGAAAAACTGTTTTTT. Protein sequence: CASSFSQRSEKLFF. Complete variable domain (other parts from reference TRBV28 and TRBJ1-4): DVKVTQSSRYLVKRTGEKVFLECVQDMDHENMFWYRQDPGLGLRLIYFSYDVKMKEKGDIPEGYSVSREKKERFSLILESASTNQTSMYLCASSFSQRSEKLFFGSGTQLSVL.

CDR3 in DNA: TGTGCCAGCACTCAGGGGGCCAGGAACGAGCAGTACTTC. It yields the protein CASTQGARNEQYF. The genes are TRBV2 and TRBJ2-7; TRBD1 aligns across 8 bases. Looked up from germline, CDR1 is SNHLY and CDR2 is FYNNEI. The CDR3 is 13 residues long. J gave up 5 bases and V 7 bases, and 7 bases lay outside the gene matches.

This chain connects TRBV30 to TRBJ1-6; D is perhaps TRBD1 (6 bases). Looked up from germline, CDR1 is GTSNPN and CDR2 is SVGIG (reference sequence). V gave up 4 bases and J gave up 6 bases, with 16 bases separating them. The CDR3 contains 15 residues. This CDR3 is CAWTELGQINSPLHF. The DNA of the CDR3 is TGTGCCTGGACCGAACTAGGACAGATTAATTCACCCCTCCACTTT.

The rearrangement uses TRBV2 and TRBJ2-3; D unclear. Trimming pared 4 bases from V and 0 bases from J, leaving 11 bases between. CDR3 length: 15 residues. CDR1 SNHLY and CDR2 FYNNEI come from the germline V gene. The chain's CDR3 is CASSARKTSTDTQYF. The CDR3 DNA reads as TGTGCCAGCAGTGCAAGGAAGACTAGCACAGATACGCAGTATTTT.

The gene calls are TRBV2 and TRBJ1-5; no clear D gene. V dropped 6 bases and J dropped 2 bases, with 14 bases sitting between them. Germline V gene lookup returns CDR1 SNHLY and CDR2 FYNNEI. The CDR3 is made up of 15 amino acids. CDR3: CASSDGIRGNQPQHF. The CDR3, as DNA: TGTGCCAGCAGCGACGGGATTCGGGGCAATCAGCCCCAGCATTTT. The variable domain in full, with the rest retrieved from reference TRBV2 and TRBJ1-5, is EPEVTQTPSHQVTQMGQEVILRCVPISNHLYFYWYRQILGQKVEFLVSFYNNEISEKSEIFDDQFSVERPDGSNFTLKIRSTKLEDSAMYFCASSDGIRGNQPQHFGDGTRLSIL.

This clone was seen only once. The V gene is TRBV4-1, the J gene TRBJ2-7; D ambiguous. The germline V gene encodes CDR1 MGHRA and CDR2 YSYEKL. The CDR3 length is 15 residues. Trimming cost V 1 base and J 0 bases, with 10 bases left between them. CDR3 region: CASSQGNGGSYEQYF. The CDR3 DNA sequence: TGCGCCAGCAGCCAAGGGAACGGCGGCTCCTACGAGCAGTACTTC.

The gene calls are TRBV9 and TRBJ1-1, with D tentatively TRBD1 (6 bases). Germline loops: CDR1 SGDLS, CDR2 YYNGEE. The CDR3 has 15 amino acids. The V end lost 3 bases, the J end lost 4 bases, and 16 bases lay between the germline ends. The CDR3 sequence: CASSEGGFLGTEAFF. CDR3 nucleotides: TGTGCCAGCAGCGAGGGGGGGTTCTTAGGCACTGAAGCTTTCTTT.

The chain employs TRBV19 and TRBJ1-1; D ambiguous. The germline gives CDR1 LNHDA, CDR2 SQIVND (reference sequence). This CDR3 comprises 13 residues. V shed 3 bases and J shed 0 bases, with 5 bases lying between them. CDR3 residues: CASSIVMNTEAFF. DNA for the CDR3: TGTGCCAGTAGTATTGTCATGAACACTGAAGCTTTCTTT.